The 16 T cell receptor beta chains presented below share a single source sample, sequenced in a study of identical twins. In TCRdb, the 5' RACE reads were re-called with MiXCR into one record per CDR3 protein. The table lists more than 400,000 distinct CDR3 sequences, roughly 15% of them singletons, with less than 0.5% in the top ten. Another study also made use of these data, one on yellow fever vaccine responses in identical twins.

Source material: CD4+ T cells sorted from blood. The receptor set was obtained from a woman younger than 30 in good health.

The chain carries TRBV12-3 or TRBV12-4 and TRBJ1-4; 7 nucleotides match TRBD1. V gave up 5 bases and J gave up 5 bases; unmatched junction bases: 11. The CDR3 is 16 residues long. The CDR3 region is CASSRDGATGNEKLFF. CDR3 nucleotides: TGTGCCAGCAGTCGGGATGGGGCGACAGGGAATGAAAAACTGTTTTTT.

A note on this clonotype: Relative to the germline gene, one junction end is altered; a read error may explain this. This sequence joins TRBV25-1 and TRBJ1-2; no reliable D call. The germline V gene encodes CDR1 MGHDK and CDR2 SYGVNS. The CDR3 is 11 amino acids. This CDR3 is CASSSTGHVLF. CDR3 DNA: TGTGCCAGCAGCTCTACCGGCCATGTTCTATTC.

In this sample, this clonotype turned up a few times. The chain recombines TRBV12-3 or TRBV12-4 with TRBJ2-6; D perhaps matches TRBD1 (6 bases). CDR3 size: 15 residues. Deletions cut 5 bases from V and 2 bases from J, with 10 bases between. The CDR3 DNA reads as TGTGCCAGCAGTACACAGGGTCCTGGGGCCAACGTCCTGACTTTC. It is translated as CASSTQGPGANVLTF.

There are a few counts of this clonotype. V and J are TRBV27 and TRBJ2-2; 10 bases map to TRBD1. The V and J ends lost 4 bases and 0 bases, in that order; junction bases with no gene match: 8. The CDR3 covers 18 residues. CDR1 and CDR2 from the germline V gene are MNHEY and SMNVEV (reference sequence). In DNA, the CDR3 is TGTGCCAGCAGTTACAGCCGGGGACAGGGGTCGAACACCGGGGAGCTGTTTTTT. It translates to CASSYSRGQGSNTGELFF.

This clonotype appeared many times. The rearrangement uses TRBV12-3 or TRBV12-4 and TRBJ1-2; D perhaps matches TRBD1 (5 bases). The CDR3 covers 14 residues. V shed 6 bases and J shed 8 bases, with 19 bases lying between them. CDR3 DNA sequence: TGTGCCAGCAGCCCCGTCCGAGGGGCTAACGGCTACACCTTC. As protein: CASSPVRGANGYTF.

In this sample, this clonotype turned up a few times. The V call is TRBV21-1, the J call TRBJ2-7; TRBD1 was called by the table and not checked on the DNA. TRBV21-1 is shown as a pseudogene. The CDR3 runs 10 residues. Written as DNA, the CDR3 is TGTGCCAGCAGCAAAGCGTGGACAGATTTC. Protein: CASSKAWTDF.

This sequence joins TRBV12-3 or TRBV12-4 and TRBJ2-7, with D possibly TRBD1 on 5 matching bases. The CDR3 is made up of 13 amino acids. Trimming cost V 5 bases and J 3 bases, with 11 bases left between them. CDR3 bases: TGTGCCAGCAGTCCAGGACATTACTACGAGCAGTACTTC. Protein product: CASSPGHYYEQYF.

The table lists this clonotype with a few counts. The V gene is TRBV2, the J gene TRBJ2-7, with a tentative D call TRBD2 (5 bases). V was cut by 8 bases and J by 4 bases, with 15 bases left in between. This CDR3 is 13 amino acids long. CDR1 is SNHLY and CDR2 is FYNNEI in the germline V gene. The CDR3 coding sequence is TGTGCCAGCCGAGTGGGGAGTAGGTACGAGCAGTACTTC. Translating it yields CASRVGSRYEQYF.

V usage is TRBV12-3 or TRBV12-4 and J usage is TRBJ1-5; maybe TRBD1 (6 bases). CDR3 length: 15 residues. Trimming shortened V by 6 bases and J by 1 base, and 13 bases separated the two germline ends. DNA of the CDR3: TGTGCCAGCAGCCTGGACAGTATCAGCAATCAGCCCCAGCATTTT. This translates into CASSLDSISNQPQHF.

A few counts support this clonotype. The rearrangement uses TRBV6-5 and TRBJ2-5; a weak D match, TRBD1 (6 bases). The CDR3 loop spans 16 amino acids. Per germline, CDR1 MNHEY and CDR2 SVGAGI. V was clipped by 0 bases and J by 5 bases, with 16 bases between them. CDR3 sequence: CASSYSKQGPGETQYF. CDR3 sequence (DNA): TGTGCCAGCAGTTACTCGAAGCAGGGGCCCGGGGAGACCCAGTACTTC.

This clonotype occurred a few times. V gene TRBV28 combines with J gene TRBJ2-7; the D is unclear. Germline CDR1 and CDR2: MDHEN and SYDVKM. The germline V and J ends were trimmed by 6 bases and 3 bases, with 12 bases remaining between them. This CDR3 has 13 residues. CDR3 residues: CASSLDTSYEQYV. In nucleotides, the CDR3 is TGTGCCAGCAGCCTCGACACCAGCTACGAGCAGTACGTC.

This chain joins TRBV15 and TRBJ2-1; no clear D. Per germline, CDR1 LNHNV and CDR2 YYDKDF (reference sequence). CDR3 size: 13 residues. The ends were cut back, 0 bases at V and 5 bases at J, with 5 bases in the middle. CDR3 nucleotide sequence: TGTGCCACCAGCAGAGACTTAGACAATGAGCAGTTCTTC. Translated: CATSRDLDNEQFF.

The CDR3 region has the DNA TGCAGTGCTAGGCTCCCGGGGACACGGGAGACCCAGTACTTC. This codes for CSARLPGTRETQYF. This chain connects TRBV20-1 to TRBJ2-5; maybe TRBD1 (6 bases). The CDR3 sequence is 14 residues long. Trimming stripped 3 bases from V and 5 bases from J, with 16 bases between. CDR1 is DFQATT and CDR2 is SNEGSKA in the germline V gene (reference sequence).

This clonotype was recorded a few times. The gene calls are TRBV20-1 and TRBJ2-4, with D possibly being TRBD1 (5 bases). The V gene's germline CDR1 is DFQATT and CDR2 SNEGSKA (reference sequence). This CDR3 has 16 residues. V dropped 0 bases and J dropped 0 bases, with 12 bases sitting between them. CDR3 amino acids: CSARDDRSIAKNIQYF. CDR3 bases: TGCAGTGCTAGAGATGACAGAAGCATAGCCAAAAACATTCAGTACTTC.

This clonotype was seen a handful of times. The J gene is TRBJ2-2, the V gene TRBV27; a weak D match, TRBD1 (6 bases). The CDR3 has 15 amino acids. V lost 5 bases to trimming and J lost 4 bases, with 14 bases between them. Germline CDR1 and CDR2: MNHEY and SMNVEV (reference sequence). Here the CDR3 reads CASSPYRVVTGELFF. Here the CDR3 DNA reads TGTGCCAGCAGTCCGTACAGGGTTGTCACCGGGGAGCTGTTTTTT.

The rearrangement joins TRBV3-1 to TRBJ2-1; possible D gene TRBD2, 6 bases. Germline CDR1 and CDR2: LGHDT and YNNKEL (reference sequence). The V end was cut by 4 bases, the J end by 4 bases, with 29 bases between. The CDR3 has 20 residues. The CDR3 reads CASSPARTSPAGRSYNEQFF. CDR3 bases: TGTGCCAGCAGCCCCGCAAGGACCAGCCCCGCGGGGAGGTCGTACAATGAGCAGTTCTTC.